These T cell receptor beta chains were read from a single sample in a study of T cell responses to AZD1222 COVID-19 vaccine. Sequencing was performed with immunoSEQ multiplex PCR; in TCRdb, only in-frame clones are kept and a portion is missing. This sample has 65,000 to 75,000 clones, with around four fifths found just once. Sample: peripheral blood, taken on day 0 of AZD1222 vaccination. The receptors were sampled from an adult in good health. CDR3s include the opening cysteine and the closing phenylalanine or tryptophan. D genes are given only for firm matches.

D gene: -
V gene: TRBV6-5
J gene: TRBJ2-2
CDR3 protein: CASRSLGENTGELFF
CDR3 DNA: TGTGCCAGCAGATCTCTCGGGGAGAACACCGGGGAGCTGTTTTTT

D gene: -
V gene: TRBV4-2
J gene: TRBJ1-4
CDR3 protein: CASSLKSGSGGTNEKLFF
CDR3 DNA: TGTGCCAGCAGCCTCAAGTCGGGTTCCGGGGGTACTAATGAAAAACTGTTTTTT

D gene: TRBD1
V gene: TRBV6-6
J gene: TRBJ1-2
CDR3 protein: CASSNGDRVKGYTF
CDR3 DNA: TGTGCCAGCAGCAACGGGGACAGGGTAAAGGGCTACACCTTC

D gene: TRBD1
V gene: TRBV5-1
J gene: TRBJ1-4
CDR3 protein: CASKIQGGMGEKLFF
CDR3 DNA: TGCGCCAGCAAGATACAGGGGGGAATGGGTGAAAAACTGTTTTTT

D gene: -
V gene: TRBV10-3
J gene: TRBJ1-1
CDR3 protein: CAIKGPGLNTEAFF
CDR3 DNA: TGTGCCATCAAAGGTCCAGGGTTGAACACTGAAGCTTTCTTT

D gene: TRBD1
V gene: TRBV7-9
J gene: TRBJ1-3
CDR3 protein: CASSLRDRVNTIYF
CDR3 DNA: TGTGCCAGCAGCCTCCGGGACAGGGTAAACACCATATATTTT

D gene: -
V gene: TRBV29-1
J gene: TRBJ1-1
CDR3 protein: CSVEQGMNTEAFF
CDR3 DNA: TGCAGCGTTGAACAGGGCATGAACACTGAAGCTTTCTTT

D gene: TRBD2
V gene: TRBV2
J gene: TRBJ2-1
CDR3 protein: CASSGREGPYNEQFF
CDR3 DNA: TGTGCCAGCAGTGGGCGGGAGGGCCCCTACAATGAGCAGTTCTTC

D gene: TRBD1
V gene: TRBV19
J gene: TRBJ1-1
CDR3 protein: CASSLRDSTEAFF
CDR3 DNA: TGTGCCAGTAGTCTCCGGGACAGCACTGAAGCTTTCTTT

D gene: TRBD1
V gene: TRBV6-5
J gene: TRBJ2-3
CDR3 protein: CASSSPGGSTDTQYF
CDR3 DNA: TGTGCCAGCAGTTCCCCAGGGGGTTCGACAGATACGCAGTATTTT

D gene: TRBD1
V gene: TRBV10-3
J gene: TRBJ2-7
CDR3 protein: CATTGGTGAQEQYF
CDR3 DNA: TGTGCCACCACGGGGGGGACAGGGGCTCAAGAGCAGTACTTC

D gene: TRBD2
V gene: TRBV7-9
J gene: TRBJ2-1
CDR3 protein: CASSLGSLAGGSDEQFF
CDR3 DNA: TGTGCCAGCAGCTTAGGTTCCCTAGCGGGAGGGAGCGATGAGCAGTTCTTC

D gene: TRBD1
V gene: TRBV7-3
J gene: TRBJ2-5
CDR3 protein: CASSSGGRRETQYF
CDR3 DNA: TGTGCCAGCAGCTCAGGGGGACGGAGAGAGACCCAGTACTTC

D gene: TRBD2
V gene: TRBV2
J gene: TRBJ2-2
CDR3 protein: CASRGTSGRLTGELFF
CDR3 DNA: TGTGCCAGCAGGGGGACTAGCGGGAGACTCACCGGGGAGCTGTTTTTT

D gene: -
V gene: TRBV28
J gene: TRBJ1-1
CDR3 protein: CASSLTFYREPNTEAFF
CDR3 DNA: TGTGCCAGCAGTTTAACCTTTTACAGGGAACCGAACACTGAAGCTTTCTTT

D gene: TRBD1
V gene: TRBV3-1/TRBV3-2
J gene: TRBJ1-2
CDR3 protein: CASSPRDRFNYGYTF
CDR3 DNA: TGTGCCAGCAGCCCCCGGGACAGGTTTAACTATGGCTACACCTTC

D gene: -
V gene: TRBV2
J gene: TRBJ2-7
CDR3 protein: CASMWGYEQYF
CDR3 DNA: TGTGCCAGCATGTGGGGCTACGAGCAGTACTTC

D gene: -
V gene: TRBV3-1/TRBV3-2
J gene: TRBJ2-5
CDR3 protein: CASSPPRRTEYF
CDR3 DNA: TGTGCCAGCAGCCCCCCCCGGAGAACGGAGTACTTC

D gene: TRBD2
V gene: TRBV7-2
J gene: TRBJ2-1
CDR3 protein: CASSLVGGGRNEQFF
CDR3 DNA: TGTGCCAGCAGCTTAGTTGGGGGAGGGAGAAATGAGCAGTTCTTC

D gene: TRBD1
V gene: TRBV15
J gene: TRBJ1-4
CDR3 protein: CATSRDAGGNEKLFF
CDR3 DNA: TGTGCCACCAGCAGAGACGCAGGGGGTAATGAAAAACTGTTTTTT

D gene: -
V gene: TRBV28
J gene: TRBJ1-5
CDR3 protein: CASSLRDSNQPQHF
CDR3 DNA: TGTGCCAGCAGTTTACGGGATAGCAATCAGCCCCAGCATTTT

D gene: TRBD1
V gene: TRBV19
J gene: TRBJ1-6
CDR3 protein: CASTDRRDRDSPLHF
CDR3 DNA: TGTGCCAGTACCGATAGGAGAGACAGGGACTCACCCCTCCACTTT

D gene: TRBD1
V gene: TRBV4-3
J gene: TRBJ1-2
CDR3 protein: CASSQGAGGFYGYTF
CDR3 DNA: TGCGCCAGCAGCCAAGGAGCAGGGGGCTTTTATGGCTACACCTTC

D gene: -
V gene: TRBV15
J gene: TRBJ1-2
CDR3 protein: CATSRDTAALRTRNNYGYTF
CDR3 DNA: TGTGCCACCAGCAGAGATACTGCTGCTCTTCGGACAAGAAATAACTATGGCTACACCTTC

D gene: -
V gene: TRBV6-5
J gene: TRBJ1-1
CDR3 protein: CASREWSTEAFF
CDR3 DNA: TGTGCCAGCAGGGAGTGGTCCACTGAAGCTTTCTTT

D gene: TRBD1
V gene: TRBV6-6
J gene: TRBJ2-3
CDR3 protein: CASSHRTGQDTQYF
CDR3 DNA: TGTGCCAGCAGTCACCGGACAGGGCAAGATACGCAGTATTTT

D gene: -
V gene: TRBV7-8
J gene: TRBJ2-2
CDR3 protein: CASSLQGGGELFF
CDR3 DNA: TGTGCCAGCAGCTTGCAGGGTGGCGGGGAGCTGTTTTTT

D gene: -
V gene: TRBV9
J gene: TRBJ2-3
CDR3 protein: CASSVRGRTDTQYF
CDR3 DNA: TGTGCCAGCAGCGTACGGGGGCGGACAGATACGCAGTATTTT

D gene: TRBD2
V gene: TRBV5-6
J gene: TRBJ2-1
CDR3 protein: CASSLVGLANEQFF
CDR3 DNA: TGTGCCAGCAGCTTGGTGGGACTAGCAAATGAGCAGTTCTTC

D gene: -
V gene: TRBV10-3
J gene: TRBJ2-1
CDR3 protein: CATRDRGENEQFF
CDR3 DNA: TGTGCCACCCGGGACCGCGGGGAGAATGAGCAGTTCTTC